This entry concerns a single T cell receptor beta chain. These data belong to a study of shared T cell receptors in the human thymus. Assay used: immunoSEQ multiplex PCR; TCRdb lists only in-frame clones, some missing. The data show hundreds of thousands of clones, 85% to 95% seen once. Germline V gives CDR1 LNHDA, CDR2 SQIVND (reference sequence). The CDR3 loop spans 19 amino acids. V gave up 0 bases and J gave up 1 base, with 21 bases separating them. The gene calls are TRBV19 and TRBJ2-5; weak D call: TRBD1 (6 bases). The sequencing input was thymocytes. The receptor was derived from a human donor. In DNA form, the CDR3 reads TGTGCCAGTAGTATAGATGGGGGCTTGCCCCGGACCCCCCAAGAGACCCAGTACTTC. Amino acid sequence: CASSIDGGLPRTPQETQYF.